Listed here are 25 T cell receptor beta chains from one sample, sequenced in a study of T cell responses to AZD1222 COVID-19 vaccine. Repertoires were generated with immunoSEQ multiplex PCR, while TCRdb's copy carries only in-frame clones and drops some. Of 60,000 to 75,000 clones listed, approximately 80% are singletons. Sequencing used peripheral blood, obtained on day 0 of AZD1222 vaccination. Every receptor here comes from an adult in good health.

This clone was seen a single time. This chain links TRBV11-2 with TRBJ2-1; 8 bases align to TRBD2. Losses at the gene ends were 1 base for V and 7 bases for J; bases not matched to a gene: 9. Germline assignment: CDR1 SGHAT and CDR2 FQNNGV. The CDR3 consists of 16 residues. This CDR3 reads CASSLVYGRAGNEQFF. The CDR3, as DNA: TGTGCCAGCAGCTTAGTTTACGGGAGGGCGGGGAATGAGCAGTTCTTC.

Here the CDR3 DNA reads TGTGCCCATGGACTTTTGGCCGCCACAGATACGCAGTATTTT. It translates to CAHGLLAATDTQYF. The chain is built from TRBV6-5 and TRBJ2-3; D may be TRBD2 (5 bases). The germline V gene has CDR1 MNHEY and CDR2 SVGAGI. Trimming cost V 11 bases and J 2 bases, with 17 bases left between them. The CDR3 loop spans 14 amino acids.

This rearrangement joins TRBV5-1 to TRBJ1-2; maybe TRBD1 (6 bases). The CDR3 totals 14 residues. Germline V gene sequence: CDR1 SGHRS, CDR2 YFSETQ. Trimming left V 0 bases short and J 4 bases short, with 10 bases between. Here the CDR3 reads CASSLAGGGYGYTF. DNA for the CDR3: TGCGCCAGCAGCTTGGCGGGAGGGGGCTATGGCTACACCTTC.

This chain links TRBV3-1 (or the pseudogene TRBV3-2) with TRBJ1-1; 11 bases are shared with TRBD1. V was pared by 0 bases and J by 4 bases, with 4 bases of the junction left unmatched. The CDR3 has 16 residues. Germline V lookup: CDR1 LGHDT, CDR2 YNNKEL (reference sequence). CDR3 sequence: CASSQEGQGGATEAFF. CDR3 nucleotide sequence: TGTGCCAGCAGCCAAGAGGGACAGGGGGGGGCCACTGAAGCTTTCTTT.

The chain joins TRBV4-3 to TRBJ2-1, with TRBD2 identical over 10 bases. V gave up 0 bases and J gave up 3 bases; unmatched junction bases: 11. There are 19 residues in the CDR3. Per germline, CDR1 LGHNA and CDR2 YSLEER. DNA for the CDR3: TGCGCCAGCAGCCAAGAACCCCCCGCTAGCGGGAGCTACTACAATGAGCAGTTCTTC. Its protein is CASSQEPPASGSYYNEQFF.

The genes are TRBV5-4 and TRBJ1-4; TRBD1 might be the D (5 bases). Germline CDR1 and CDR2: SGHNT and YYREEE (reference sequence). Deletions cut 2 bases from V and 7 bases from J, with 9 bases between. The CDR3 is 13 amino acids. In DNA, the CDR3 is TGTGCCAGCAGCTTTCAGGGAGGTGAAAAACTGTTTTTT. Its protein product is CASSFQGGEKLFF.

The gene calls are TRBV11-3 and TRBJ2-2, with 8 bases matching TRBD2. Germline V gene sequence: CDR1 SGHNT, CDR2 YENEEA. Unmatched junction bases numbered 9, after V lost 0 bases and J lost 3 bases. This CDR3 is built from 18 residues. CDR3 residues: CASSLDQSGSRDTGELFF. CDR3 bases: TGTGCCAGCAGCTTAGATCAGAGCGGGAGTCGGGACACCGGGGAGCTGTTTTTT.

The chain joins TRBV21-1 to TRBJ2-4. TRBV21-1 has pseudogene status. The CDR3 runs to 17 residues. The CDR3 sequence: CASSGQTGTLAKNIQYF. CDR3 DNA sequence: TGTGCCAGCAGCGGACAAACAGGGACTTTAGCCAAAAACATTCAGTACTTC.

The chain is built from TRBV7-2 and TRBJ2-2; the D is unclear. The ends were cut back, 3 bases at V and 0 bases at J, with 14 bases in the middle. The CDR3 spans 17 residues. The germline V gene has CDR1 SGHTA and CDR2 FQGNSA. The CDR3 protein is CASSFPDSFANTGELFF. As DNA, the CDR3 is TGTGCCAGCAGCTTCCCCGACTCGTTCGCGAACACCGGGGAGCTGTTTTTT.

The rearrangement links TRBV11-3 to TRBJ1-1; TRBD1 matches 7 bases. Germline V gene sequence: CDR1 SGHNT, CDR2 YENEEA. CDR3 length: 13 residues. V gave up 5 bases and J gave up 5 bases; unmatched junction bases: 5. The CDR3 region has the DNA TGTGCCAGCAGCCCCCGACAGGGAACTGAAGCTTTCTTT. Its translation: CASSPRQGTEAFF.

This chain links TRBV5-4 with TRBJ2-5; D could derive from TRBD1 or TRBD2 (6 bases each). In germline, CDR1 is SGHNT, CDR2 YYREEE (reference sequence). Trimming pared 7 bases from V and 5 bases from J, leaving 18 bases between. The CDR3 runs to 14 residues. CDR3 residues: CASRPGGGGETQYF. In nucleotides, the CDR3 is TGTGCCAGCCGACCAGGAGGGGGTGGGGAGACCCAGTACTTC.

The chain recombines TRBV5-1 with TRBJ1-2, with D possibly TRBD1 on 6 matching bases. Germline CDR1 is SGHRS and CDR2 is YFSETQ. Trimming took off 4 bases at V and 2 bases at J, with 15 bases between the two ends. The CDR3 is 15 residues long. The chain's CDR3 is CASSLGGQGNYGYTF. In nucleotides, the CDR3 is TGCGCCAGCAGCCTGGGCGGCCAGGGGAACTATGGCTACACCTTC.

The chain joins TRBV28 to TRBJ2-2; weak D call: TRBD2 (6 bases). Germline assignment: CDR1 MDHEN and CDR2 SYDVKM. V lost 3 bases, J lost 2 bases, and 10 bases lay in between. This CDR3 is 15 amino acids long. The chain's CDR3 is CASSLGAGNTGELFF. The CDR3 DNA follows: TGTGCCAGCAGTTTGGGAGCGGGTAACACCGGGGAGCTGTTTTTT.

This clone was counted between two and nine times. The chain recombines TRBV18 with TRBJ1-4; 8 bases line up with TRBD1. Germline CDR1 is KGHSH and CDR2 is LQKENI. Trimming at V came to 1 base and at J to 7 bases, leaving 5 bases not matched to a gene. The CDR3 is 15 amino acids. Here the CDR3 reads CASSPRTGIGEKLFF. The CDR3, as DNA: TGTGCCAGCTCACCACGGACAGGGATCGGTGAAAAACTGTTTTTT.

The chain employs TRBV27 and TRBJ1-1, with 7 bases matching TRBD1. J lost 12 bases, V lost 4 bases, and 8 bases had no gene match. Germline CDR1 reads MNHEY; CDR2 reads SMNVEV (reference sequence). This CDR3 spans 12 amino acids. In nucleotides, the CDR3 is TGTGCCAGCAGTTGGGGATCAGGGGGAACTTTCTTT. Amino acids: CASSWGSGGTFF.

The sample holds a few counts of this clone. The chain recombines TRBV21-1 with TRBJ2-7; the table's D call, TRBD2, has no DNA check behind it. TRBV21-1 is a pseudogene locus. This CDR3 spans 16 amino acids. CDR3 residues: CASSNRTSGSLYEQYF. CDR3 nucleotide sequence: TGTGCCAGCAGCAACCGGACTAGCGGGAGTTTGTACGAGCAGTACTTC.

This clone was seen more than once but under ten times. The identical CDR3 is also encoded by other nucleotide sequences in the sample. The rearrangement joins TRBV4-1 to TRBJ1-5; D unclear. This CDR3 is built from 15 residues. V was shortened by 1 base and J by 0 bases, with 7 bases between the two germline ends. Germline V gene sequence: CDR1 MGHRA, CDR2 YSYEKL. The CDR3 loop is CASSQARISNQPQHF. For the CDR3, the DNA is TGCGCCAGCAGCCAAGCAAGGATTAGCAATCAGCCCCAGCATTTT.

The chain is built from TRBV19 and TRBJ2-3, with 10 bases matching TRBD1. The CDR3 consists of 15 residues. V lost 5 bases and J lost 4; bases outside the gene matches: 6. Germline CDR1 LNHDA, CDR2 SQIVND (reference sequence). CDR3 in DNA: TGTGCCAGTAGTCCGGGACAGGGGTGGGCAGATACGCAGTATTTT. This encodes CASSPGQGWADTQYF.

The chain uses TRBV7-2 and TRBJ1-3; the D gene is possibly TRBD1 (5 bases). Germline CDR1 is SGHTA and CDR2 is FQGNSA. The CDR3 is made up of 15 amino acids. V was shortened by 2 bases and J by 1 base, with 9 bases between the two germline ends. For the CDR3, the DNA is TGTGCCAGCAGCTTATGGGACTTTTCTGGAAACACCATATATTTT. It translates to CASSLWDFSGNTIYF.

The chain employs TRBV5-6 and TRBJ1-5; TRBD1 agrees at 7 bases. Germline V CDR1 and CDR2: SGHDT, YYEEEE. The CDR3 consists of 17 residues. Germline trimming cut 4 bases from V and 0 bases from J; bases unmatched to any gene: 10. CDR3: CASSRLMDRHSNQPQHF. DNA for the CDR3: TGTGCCAGCAGCAGATTGATGGACAGGCATAGCAATCAGCCCCAGCATTTT.

The chain is built from TRBV18 and TRBJ1-5; D not resolved. This CDR3 is 13 amino acids long. With 4 bases removed from V and 4 bases from J, the gap between germline ends came to 8 bases. Germline lookup yields CDR1 KGHSH and CDR2 LQKENI. CDR3 sequence: CASSRGVNQPQHF. The CDR3 DNA reads TGTGCCAGCTCACGCGGGGTTAATCAGCCCCAGCATTTT.

This clone is a singleton in its sample. The J gene is TRBJ2-1, the V gene TRBV2; D is unresolved. V was shortened by 5 bases and J by 12 bases, with 14 bases between the two germline ends. The germline CDR1 and CDR2 sequences are SNHLY and FYNNEI. The CDR3 runs 12 residues. The DNA for the CDR3 is TGTGCCAGCAGTTCCAGGTCTTTTTGGCAGTTCTTC. Protein product: CASSSRSFWQFF.

This rearrangement joins TRBV3-1 (or the pseudogene TRBV3-2) to TRBJ1-2, with D unclear. From germline, CDR1 is LGHDT and CDR2 YNNKEL (reference sequence). V dropped 1 base and J dropped 8 bases, with 11 bases sitting between them. The CDR3 has 13 amino acids. CDR3 nucleotide sequence: TGTGCCAGCAGCCAAGGGGCACAAGGAGGCTACACCTTC. Translating it yields CASSQGAQGGYTF.

The genes are TRBV24-1 and TRBJ1-5; D remains unclear. Germline CDR1 KGHDR, CDR2 SFDVKD. The V end lost 3 bases, the J end lost 6 bases, and 11 bases lay between the germline ends. CDR3 length equals 14 residues. The CDR3 loop is CATSDPRTGQPQHF. DNA for the CDR3: TGTGCCACCAGTGATCCCAGGACCGGTCAGCCCCAGCATTTT.

This clone has a handful of counts. The V call is TRBV11-2, the J call TRBJ2-7, with TRBD1 identical over 10 bases. The CDR3 sequence is 16 residues long. V dropped 1 base and J dropped 6; count of bases not matched to a gene: 9. The germline CDR1 and CDR2 sequences are SGHAT and FQNNGV. In DNA form, the CDR3 reads TGTGCCAGCAGCTTAGCCTTTTCCGGGACAGGGGTCGAGCAGTACGTC. Amino acids: CASSLAFSGTGVEQYV.